These 21 T cell receptor beta chains were all obtained from the same sample, sequenced in a study of T cell responses to AZD1222 COVID-19 vaccine. Profiling relied on immunoSEQ multiplex PCR, and the TCRdb table lists in-frame clones only, not all of them. The data contain tens of thousands of clones, more than 60% of them singletons. This specimen was peripheral blood, taken on day 0 of AZD1222 vaccination. The receptors here all came from an adult in good health.

This chain links TRBV7-3 with TRBJ2-1; D is unclear. V was shortened by 2 bases and J by 0 bases, with 8 bases between the two germline ends. Germline-derived CDR1 and CDR2 are SGHTA and FQGTGA. The CDR3 consists of 15 residues. The CDR3 region has the DNA TGTGCCAGCAGCTTAGCGCCAAGCTCCTACAATGAGCAGTTCTTC. Residues: CASSLAPSSYNEQFF.

The rearrangement joins TRBV5-1 to TRBJ1-1; possible D gene TRBD1, 6 bases. The CDR3 is 16 amino acids. Germline V gene lookup returns CDR1 SGHRS and CDR2 YFSETQ. V lost 4 bases to trimming and J lost 3 bases, with 19 bases between them. DNA for the CDR3: TGCGCCAGCAGCCCGAAGGGGGGGGCGGAGGACACTGAAGCTTTCTTT. Its translation: CASSPKGGAEDTEAFF.

The chain couples TRBV3-1 (or the pseudogene TRBV3-2) to TRBJ2-2, with 7 bases lining up with TRBD1. V lost 4 bases, J lost 2 bases, and 4 bases stayed unmatched. CDR3 length: 15 amino acids. Per germline, CDR1 LGHDT and CDR2 YNNKEL (reference sequence). The CDR3 nucleotides read TGTGCCAGCAGCCCCCGGACAGGTAACACCGGGGAGCTGTTTTTT. This translates into CASSPRTGNTGELFF.

This clone has only one observation. The V call is TRBV3-1 (or the pseudogene TRBV3-2), the J call TRBJ1-6; D is unclear. The length of the CDR3 is 12 residues. CDR1 is LGHDT and CDR2 is YNNKEL in the germline V gene (reference sequence). Between the trimmed V and J ends, which lost 2 bases and 7 bases, there was a span of 3 bases. The DNA for the CDR3 is TGTGCCAGCAGCCAAATGAATTCACCCCTCCACTTT. Its translation is CASSQMNSPLHF.

V and J are TRBV7-9 and TRBJ2-3; D remains unclear. V was clipped by 5 bases and J by 10 bases, with 16 bases between them. The germline V gene has CDR1 SEHNR and CDR2 FQNEAQ (reference sequence). This CDR3 is 13 amino acids long. The CDR3 reads CASSPREVFAQYF. DNA for the CDR3: TGTGCCAGCAGCCCTCGAGAAGTATTTGCGCAGTATTTT.

V and J are TRBV11-2 and TRBJ2-3; D gene uncertain. V was clipped by 3 bases and J by 6 bases, with 7 bases between them. This CDR3 region has 12 residues. Looked up from germline, CDR1 is SGHAT and CDR2 is FQNNGV. The CDR3 DNA sequence: TGTGCCAGCAGCTTGAATGAGGATACGCAGTATTTT. It translates to CASSLNEDTQYF.

This clone is a singleton in its sample. This sequence joins TRBV19 and TRBJ1-5; TRBD1 matches 7 bases. J lost 0 bases, V lost 4 bases, and 15 bases had no gene match. Germline assignment: CDR1 LNHDA and CDR2 SQIVND (reference sequence). The CDR3 sequence is 19 residues long. The CDR3 loop reads CASSTRTGGTRYSNQPQHF. The CDR3 nucleotides read TGTGCCAGTAGTACGCGGACAGGTGGTACCCGTTATAGCAATCAGCCCCAGCATTTT. Combining the CDR3 with reference TRBV19 and TRBJ1-5 gives the whole variable domain DGGITQSPKYLFRKEGQNVTLSCEQNLNHDAMYWYRQDPGQGLRLIYYSQIVNDFQKGDIAEGYSVSREKKESFPLTVTSAQKNPTAFYLCASSTRTGGTRYSNQPQHFGDGTRLSIL.

This clone came up once. The J gene is TRBJ2-1, the V gene TRBV3-1 (or the pseudogene TRBV3-2); D is possibly TRBD1 or TRBD2 (6 bases each). Deletions cut 0 bases from V and 12 bases from J, with 9 bases between. Germline CDR1 reads LGHDT; CDR2 reads YNNKEL (reference sequence). The CDR3 contains 12 residues. For the CDR3, the DNA is TGTGCCAGCAGCCAAGACGAGGGGGGGCAGTTCTTC. Protein sequence: CASSQDEGGQFF.

V is TRBV6-4 and J is TRBJ2-2; D not resolved. This CDR3 comprises 13 residues. V gave up 1 base and J gave up 4 bases, with 4 bases separating them. Per the germline V gene, CDR1 is MRHNA and CDR2 is SNTAGT. CDR3 nucleotide sequence: TGTGCCAGCAGTGACTACGGCACCGGGGAGCTGTTTTTT. Amino acids: CASSDYGTGELFF.

The rearrangement links TRBV5-6 to TRBJ1-6; no clear D. This CDR3 has 15 amino acids. The germline gives CDR1 SGHDT, CDR2 YYEEEE. V lost 4 bases to trimming and J lost 7 bases, with 15 bases between them. The CDR3 sequence is CASSGGPTENSPLHF. The CDR3 DNA follows: TGTGCCAGCAGCGGCGGACCTACGGAAAATTCACCCCTCCACTTT.

The table lists this clone with a count of one. The V gene is TRBV10-1, the J gene TRBJ1-1; a weak D match, TRBD1 (5 bases). V was clipped by 0 bases and J by 11 bases, with 13 bases between them. This CDR3 has 13 amino acids. Germline V gives CDR1 WNHNN, CDR2 SYGVQD (reference sequence). Here the CDR3 reads CASSESGGNTAFF. The DNA for the CDR3 is TGCGCCAGCAGTGAGTCGGGGGGGAACACTGCTTTCTTT.

This rearrangement joins TRBV4-2 to TRBJ1-5; no firm D call. The length of the CDR3 is 15 residues. Trimming left V 0 bases short and J 9 bases short, with 15 bases between. Looked up from germline, CDR1 is LGHNA and CDR2 is YNFKEQ. CDR3 in amino acids: CASSQEPRGEGPQHF. The CDR3 DNA reads as TGTGCCAGCAGCCAAGAACCCCGGGGTGAAGGGCCCCAGCATTTT.

The chain uses TRBV3-1 (or the pseudogene TRBV3-2) and TRBJ2-7, with D perhaps TRBD1 (6 bases). CDR1 and CDR2 from the germline V gene are LGHDT and YNNKEL (reference sequence). V was shortened by 3 bases and J by 5 bases, with 14 bases between the two germline ends. CDR3 length: 14 amino acids. The CDR3 DNA follows: TGTGCCAGCAGCCAGGGCAGGGGAAAGGACGAGCAGTACTTC. Its translation: CASSQGRGKDEQYF.

This clone was detected only once. This sequence joins TRBV11-1 and TRBJ1-1, with a tentative D call TRBD1 (5 bases). CDR1 is SGHAT and CDR2 is FQDESV in the germline V gene (reference sequence). V was cut by 3 bases and J by 3 bases, with 11 bases left in between. The CDR3 has 14 amino acids. The CDR3 DNA is TGTGCCAGCAGCTTGATTAGGGGAGACACTGAAGCTTTCTTT. It encodes CASSLIRGDTEAFF. The full variable domain, completed using reference TRBV11-1 and TRBJ1-1, is EAEVAQSPRYKITEKSQAVAFWCDPISGHATLYWYRQILGQGPELLVQFQDESVVDDSQLPKDRFSAERLKGVDSTLKIQPAELGDSAMYLCASSLIRGDTEAFFGQGTRLTVV.

The CDR3 DNA follows: TGTGCCAGCAGCTTAGAACTCGGAACCCAGTACTTC. It encodes CASSLELGTQYF. This chain links TRBV11-2 with TRBJ2-5; D remains ambiguous. Looked up from germline, CDR1 is SGHAT and CDR2 is FQNNGV. CDR3 length: 12 residues. The V end lost 0 bases, the J end lost 8 bases, and 7 bases lay between the germline ends.

The rearrangement joins TRBV15 to TRBJ1-4, with D tentatively TRBD1 (5 bases). V was trimmed by 8 bases and J by 5 bases, leaving 12 bases between them. Germline CDR1 and CDR2: LNHNV and YYDKDF (reference sequence). This CDR3 is built from 13 residues. CDR3 bases: TGTGCCACCCACCCCGGGGCGAATGAAAAACTGTTTTTT. Its translation is CATHPGANEKLFF.

This sequence joins TRBV24-1 and TRBJ2-1, with 10 bases fitting TRBD2. CDR1 and CDR2 from the germline V gene are KGHDR and SFDVKD. The CDR3 is made up of 16 amino acids. Trimming at V came to 4 bases and at J to 0 bases, leaving 2 bases not matched to a gene. The CDR3 loop is CATSEPSGSSYNEQFF. The CDR3 DNA sequence: TGTGCCACCAGTGAACCTAGCGGGAGCTCCTACAATGAGCAGTTCTTC.

The chain couples TRBV20-1 to TRBJ2-1, with a possible D match to TRBD2 (6 bases). Germline-derived CDR1 and CDR2 are DFQATT and SNEGSKA (reference sequence). The germline V and J ends were trimmed by 3 bases and 2 bases, with 14 bases remaining between them. This CDR3 is 15 amino acids long. The CDR3 is CSASWRGRTYNEQFF. Written as DNA, the CDR3 is TGCAGTGCTAGTTGGCGGGGTCGAACCTACAATGAGCAGTTCTTC.

The chain joins TRBV11-2 to TRBJ2-3; D unresolved. The CDR3 sequence is 13 residues long. The V and J ends lost 3 bases and 2 bases respectively, with 6 bases between them. Germline CDR1 reads SGHAT; CDR2 reads FQNNGV. CDR3 coding DNA: TGTGCCAGCAGCTTTGATAACACAGATACGCAGTATTTT. Translation: CASSFDNTDTQYF.

The chain employs TRBV28 and TRBJ2-7; 7 nucleotides agree with TRBD1. The ends lost 8 bases at V and 1 base at J; junction bases unmatched: 11. The CDR3 is made up of 15 amino acids. Germline-derived CDR1 and CDR2 are MDHEN and SYDVKM. The CDR3 bases are TGTGCCAGCCTCACTCCAGGGGGACCGTCCTACGAGCAGTACTTC. Protein product: CASLTPGGPSYEQYF.

This chain uses TRBV3-1 (or the pseudogene TRBV3-2) with TRBJ1-1, with D perhaps matching TRBD1 (5 bases). The CDR3 length is 13 residues. Germline-derived CDR1 and CDR2 are LGHDT and YNNKEL (reference sequence). With 1 base removed from V and 4 bases from J, the gap between germline ends came to 7 bases. CDR3 sequence reads: CASSQAGSTEAFF. The CDR3, as DNA: TGTGCCAGCAGCCAAGCAGGGAGCACTGAAGCTTTCTTT.